The source of this T cell receptor beta chain is a study of T cells after yellow fever vaccination (dated by TCRdb to the late 2010s). Background for the entire study: Libraries from fractions with low cell numbers were prepared with the SMART-Seq v4 Ultra Low Input RNA kit. To follow T-cell clones before and after both primary and booster YFV17D yellow fever vaccination, bulk TCR alpha and beta repertoires underwent longitudinal sequencing. Two healthy male donors, one aged 18 to 30 and one aged 30 to 40 years, made up the cohort. Blood was drawn at multiple timepoints before and after primary and secondary immunization, with bulk PBMC replicates and cell subsets isolated.

Trimming removed 0 bases from V and 0 bases from J; the gene matches leave 9 bases unexplained. The cysteine opens and the phenylalanine closes a CDR3 of 18 amino acids. Only CDR3 DNA remains: 54 bases, in frame from the first base. CDR1 and CDR2 are read off the germline V gene as SGHRS and YFSETQ. Taken with the paper, the label for treatment or condition translates to: live attenuated yellow fever vaccine strain. PBMCs were isolated from peripheral blood using a standard Ficoll-Paque protocol. Dynabeads CD4 and CD8 positive selection kits were used to isolate CD4 and CD8 T-cell fractions. TriZol was used to extract RNA from bulk PBMCs, from CD4 and CD8 fractions, and from dextramer-positive and dextramer-negative fractions. The paper's findings and limits, for the study overall: After the booster, most of the clones that had expanded following primary vaccination were detected again (roughly 96% of CD4 and 80% to 90% of CD8), which suggests that memory was broadly maintained. The secondary T-cell response was weaker than the primary response but faster, peaking on day 5 instead of day 15. A small fraction of clonotypes showed up in both the CD4 and CD8 compartments, probably as a result of convergent recombination. Computational filtering was needed because FACS-sorted repertoires could contain abundant contaminating clonotypes from the bulk population. The study included only a couple of donors, which limits how far the findings can be generalized.

Synthesis of TCR cDNA relied on 5'RACE template switching, a step that introduced a universal primer site along with unique molecular identifiers. Priming of cDNA synthesis was performed from both the TCR alpha and TCR beta constant segments. Two PCR steps were used to amplify libraries, with sample barcodes and sequencing adapters being added in the second step. Sequencing of libraries was done on Illumina HiSeq 2500 (2x100 bp) or NovaSeq (2x150 bp). The study's own analysis went as follows. Demultiplexing of reads and collapsing into UMI consensus sequences were performed with MIGEC, and V(D)J alignment was carried out with MiXCR. Using edgeR on replicate PBMC samples, clonotypes were called vaccine-responding if FDR was below 0.01 and the log2 fold change was above 5 up to day 15. Each bulk clonotype was labeled CD4 or CD8 based on which sequenced repertoire, CD4 or CD8, contained the clonotype at higher abundance. TCRdb cleaned the public reads at Q25 with fastp, built clones with MiXCR and kept in-frame beta chains. A single entry per CDR3 protein holds the most common genes and DNA from its merged rows. TCRdb's processing, not the authors' own work, is the source of the V and J calls. This sample has about 53,000 distinct CDR3 sequences in its table, and more than 5.5% of those were observed once. The ten largest clonotypes hold around 38% of the sample.

This clonotype was detected ten times or more. Its recognized antigen is unknown. Base qualities are not recorded, but no much larger clone differs from it by a single base. This specimen consisted of CD8+ T cells sorted from PBMCs, obtained on the day of the first yellow fever vaccination. The chain was built from TRBV5-1 and TRBJ2-3; 8 middle bases align to TRBD2. This clonotype was sampled from a man aged 18-30 years who received the YFV17D yellow fever vaccine. Read as DNA, the sequence is TGCGCCAGCAGCTTGGCGCTTAGCGGGGTGCCTAGCACAGATACGCAGTATTTT. This translates into CASSLALSGVPSTDTQYF.